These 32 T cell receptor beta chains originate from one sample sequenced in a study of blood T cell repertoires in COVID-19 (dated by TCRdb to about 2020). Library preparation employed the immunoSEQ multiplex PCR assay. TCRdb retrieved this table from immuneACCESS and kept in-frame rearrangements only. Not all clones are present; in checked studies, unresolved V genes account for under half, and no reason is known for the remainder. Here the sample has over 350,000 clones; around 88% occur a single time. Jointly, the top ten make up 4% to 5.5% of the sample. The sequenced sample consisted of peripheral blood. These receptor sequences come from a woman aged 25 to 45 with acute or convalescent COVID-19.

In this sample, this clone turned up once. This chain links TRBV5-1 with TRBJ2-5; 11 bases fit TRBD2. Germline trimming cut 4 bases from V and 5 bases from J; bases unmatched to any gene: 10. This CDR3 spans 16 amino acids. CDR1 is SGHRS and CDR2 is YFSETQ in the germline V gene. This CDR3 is CASSPRLAGNRETQYF. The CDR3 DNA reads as TGCGCCAGCAGCCCGCGACTAGCGGGGAACCGGGAGACCCAGTACTTC.

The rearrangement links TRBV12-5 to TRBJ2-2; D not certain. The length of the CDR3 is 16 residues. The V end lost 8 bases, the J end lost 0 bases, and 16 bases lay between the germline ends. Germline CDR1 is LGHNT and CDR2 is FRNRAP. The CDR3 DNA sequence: TGTGCTAGTATGTCTATTCTGGGCACGAACACCGGGGAGCTGTTTTTT. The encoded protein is CASMSILGTNTGELFF.

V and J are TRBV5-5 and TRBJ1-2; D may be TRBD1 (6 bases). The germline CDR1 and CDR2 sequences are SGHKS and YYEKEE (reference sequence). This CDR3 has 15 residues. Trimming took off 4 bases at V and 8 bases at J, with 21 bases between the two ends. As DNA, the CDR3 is TGTGCCAGCAGCCCAGAGCCCAACAGGGTAGACGGCTACACCTTC. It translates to CASSPEPNRVDGYTF.

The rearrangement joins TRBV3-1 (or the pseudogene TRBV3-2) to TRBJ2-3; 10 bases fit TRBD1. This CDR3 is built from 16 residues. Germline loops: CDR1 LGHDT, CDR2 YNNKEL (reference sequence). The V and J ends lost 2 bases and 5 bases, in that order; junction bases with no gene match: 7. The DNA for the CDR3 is TGTGCCAGCAGCCAATGGACAGGGGGTTTTGGAGATACGCAGTATTTT. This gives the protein CASSQWTGGFGDTQYF.

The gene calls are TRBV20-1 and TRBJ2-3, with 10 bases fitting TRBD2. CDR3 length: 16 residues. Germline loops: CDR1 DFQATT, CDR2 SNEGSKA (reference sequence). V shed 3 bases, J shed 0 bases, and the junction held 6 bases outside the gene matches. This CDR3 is CSASLWTSGSTDTQYF. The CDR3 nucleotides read TGCAGTGCTAGTTTATGGACTAGCGGTAGCACAGATACGCAGTATTTT.

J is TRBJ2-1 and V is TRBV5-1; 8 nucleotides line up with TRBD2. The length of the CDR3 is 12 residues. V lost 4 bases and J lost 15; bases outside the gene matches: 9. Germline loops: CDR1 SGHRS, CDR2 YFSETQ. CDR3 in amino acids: CASSLTGGAGFF. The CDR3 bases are TGCGCCAGCAGCCTAACCGGGGGGGCGGGGTTCTTC.

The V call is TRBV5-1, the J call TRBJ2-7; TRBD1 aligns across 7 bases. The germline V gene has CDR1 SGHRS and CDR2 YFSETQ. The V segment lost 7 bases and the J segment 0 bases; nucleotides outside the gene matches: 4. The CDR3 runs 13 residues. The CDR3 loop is CASRDSSSYEQYF. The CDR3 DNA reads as TGCGCCAGCCGGGACAGTTCCTCCTACGAGCAGTACTTC. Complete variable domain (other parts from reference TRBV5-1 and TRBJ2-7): KAGVTQTPRYLIKTRGQQVTLSCSPISGHRSVSWYQQTPGQGLQFLFEYFSETQRNKGNFPGRFSGRQFSNSRSEMNVSTLELGDSALYLCASRDSSSYEQYFGPGTRLTVT.

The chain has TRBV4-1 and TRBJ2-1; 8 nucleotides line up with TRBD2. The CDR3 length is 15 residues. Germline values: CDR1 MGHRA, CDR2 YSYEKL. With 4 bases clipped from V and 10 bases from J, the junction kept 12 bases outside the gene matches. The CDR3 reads CASSRELADPGEQFF. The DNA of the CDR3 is TGCGCCAGCAGCCGAGAACTAGCGGACCCTGGGGAGCAGTTCTTC.

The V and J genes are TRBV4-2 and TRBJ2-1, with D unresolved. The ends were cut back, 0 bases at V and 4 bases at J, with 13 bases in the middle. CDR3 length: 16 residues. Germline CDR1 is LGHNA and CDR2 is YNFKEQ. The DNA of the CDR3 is TGTGCCAGCAGCCAAGATTTCAGCGAGAGTTACAATGAGCAGTTCTTC. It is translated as CASSQDFSESYNEQFF.

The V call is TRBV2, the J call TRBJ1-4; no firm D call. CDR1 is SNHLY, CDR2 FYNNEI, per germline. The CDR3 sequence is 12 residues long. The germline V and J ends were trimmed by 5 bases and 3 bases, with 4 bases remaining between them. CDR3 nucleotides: TGTGCCAGCAGTAGCTCTAATGAAAAACTGTTTTTT. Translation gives CASSSSNEKLFF.

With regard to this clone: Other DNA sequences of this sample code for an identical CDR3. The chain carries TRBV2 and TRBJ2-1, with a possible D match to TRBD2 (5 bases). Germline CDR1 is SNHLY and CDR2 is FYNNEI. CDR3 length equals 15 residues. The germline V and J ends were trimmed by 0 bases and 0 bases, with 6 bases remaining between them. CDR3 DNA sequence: TGTGCCAGCAGTGAAGCGGGGAGCTCCTACAATGAGCAGTTCTTC. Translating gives CASSEAGSSYNEQFF.

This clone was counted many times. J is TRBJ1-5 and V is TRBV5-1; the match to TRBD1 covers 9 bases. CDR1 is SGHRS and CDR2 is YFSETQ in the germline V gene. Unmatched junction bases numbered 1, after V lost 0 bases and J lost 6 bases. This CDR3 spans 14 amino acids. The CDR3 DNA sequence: TGCGCCAGCAGCTTGGGGACAGGGGTTCAGCCCCAGCATTTT. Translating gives CASSLGTGVQPQHF. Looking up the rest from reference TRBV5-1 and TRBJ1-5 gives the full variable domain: KAGVTQTPRYLIKTRGQQVTLSCSPISGHRSVSWYQQTPGQGLQFLFEYFSETQRNKGNFPGRFSGRQFSNSRSEMNVSTLELGDSALYLCASSLGTGVQPQHFGDGTRLSIL.

CDR3 residues: CASLYRGGYSPLHF. CDR3 coding DNA: TGTGCCAGCCTATACAGGGGTGGTTATTCACCCCTCCACTTT. The chain combines TRBV6-8 with TRBJ1-6; 7 bases line up with TRBD1. The V segment lost 8 bases and the J segment 8 bases; nucleotides outside the gene matches: 9. The germline V gene has CDR1 MNHGY and CDR2 SAAAGT. The CDR3 is made up of 14 amino acids.

The DNA for the CDR3 is TGTGCCAGCAGTGATCCCTTATCTGGGGGCAGAGATACGCAGTATTTT. Translating it yields CASSDPLSGGRDTQYF. V is TRBV6-1 and J is TRBJ2-3; possibly TRBD1 for D (6 bases). Germline CDR1 reads MNHNS; CDR2 reads SASEGT. Trimming removed 3 bases at V and 5 bases at J, with 18 bases between. The CDR3 totals 16 residues.

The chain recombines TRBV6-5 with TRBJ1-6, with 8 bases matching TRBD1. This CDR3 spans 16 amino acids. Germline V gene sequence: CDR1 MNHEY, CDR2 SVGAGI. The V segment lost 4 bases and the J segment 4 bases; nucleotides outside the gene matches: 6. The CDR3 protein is CASSSMDRAYNSPLHF. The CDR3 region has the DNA TGTGCCAGCAGTTCAATGGACAGGGCTTATAATTCACCCCTCCACTTT.

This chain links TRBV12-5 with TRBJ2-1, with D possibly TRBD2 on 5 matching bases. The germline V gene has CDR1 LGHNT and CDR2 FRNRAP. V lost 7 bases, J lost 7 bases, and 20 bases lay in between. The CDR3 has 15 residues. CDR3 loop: CASARPAVLLNEQFF. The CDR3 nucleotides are TGTGCTAGTGCCCGCCCAGCGGTATTGCTTAATGAGCAGTTCTTC.

The CDR3 region has the DNA TGTGCCAGCAGCAACTCTTACTCTGGGGCCAACGTCCTGACTTTC. This encodes CASSNSYSGANVLTF. V usage is TRBV7-3 and J usage is TRBJ2-6, with no clear D. Germline lookup yields CDR1 SGHTA and CDR2 FQGTGA. This CDR3 spans 15 amino acids. Trimming shortened V by 5 bases and J by 0 bases, and 8 bases separated the two germline ends.

CDR3 sequence: CASRTGTGNTEAFF. In nucleotides, the CDR3 is TGCGCCAGCAGAACCGGGACAGGGAACACTGAAGCTTTCTTT. The V call is TRBV5-1, the J call TRBJ1-1, with 8 positions matching TRBD1. Germline CDR1 reads SGHRS; CDR2 reads YFSETQ. This CDR3 comprises 14 residues. The trim removed 5 bases at V and 1 base at J, leaving 4 bases unmatched.

The CDR3 nucleotides read TGTGCCAGCAGCCCCAAGGGAGGGAGCGCTGAAGCTTTCTTT. Translated: CASSPKGGSAEAFF. V gene TRBV14 combines with J gene TRBJ1-1; the D is unclear. This CDR3 has 14 residues. With 4 bases removed from V and 6 bases from J, the gap between germline ends came to 15 bases. Looked up from germline, CDR1 is SGHDN and CDR2 is FVKESK.

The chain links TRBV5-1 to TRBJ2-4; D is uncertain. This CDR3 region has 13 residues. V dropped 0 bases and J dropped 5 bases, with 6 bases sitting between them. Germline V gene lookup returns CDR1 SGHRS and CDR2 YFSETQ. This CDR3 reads CASSLGGENIQYF. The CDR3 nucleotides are TGCGCCAGCAGCTTGGGAGGCGAAAACATTCAGTACTTC.

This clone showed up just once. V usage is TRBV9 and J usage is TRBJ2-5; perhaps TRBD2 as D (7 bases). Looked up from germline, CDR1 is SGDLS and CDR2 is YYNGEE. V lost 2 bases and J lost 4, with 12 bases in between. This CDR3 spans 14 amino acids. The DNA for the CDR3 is TGTGCCAGCAGCGTGACGGGGGGCGCAGAGACCCAGTACTTC. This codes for CASSVTGGAETQYF. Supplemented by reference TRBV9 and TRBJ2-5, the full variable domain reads DSGVTQTPKHLITATGQRVTLRCSPRSGDLSVYWYQQSLDQGLQFLIQYYNGEERAKGNILERFSAQQFPDLHSELNLSSLELGDSALYFCASSVTGGAETQYFGPGTRLLVL.

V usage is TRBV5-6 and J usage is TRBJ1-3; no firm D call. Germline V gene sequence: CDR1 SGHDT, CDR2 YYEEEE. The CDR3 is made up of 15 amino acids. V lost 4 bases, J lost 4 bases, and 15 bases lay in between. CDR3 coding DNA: TGTGCCAGCAGCCTAAAATGGAGGTCCGGAAACACCATATATTTT. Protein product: CASSLKWRSGNTIYF.

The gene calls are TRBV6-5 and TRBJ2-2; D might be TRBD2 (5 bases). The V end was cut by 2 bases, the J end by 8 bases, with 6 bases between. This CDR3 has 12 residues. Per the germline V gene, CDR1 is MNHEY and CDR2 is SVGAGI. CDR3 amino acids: CASSYPGGELFF. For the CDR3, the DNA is TGTGCCAGCAGTTACCCGGGAGGGGAGCTGTTTTTT.

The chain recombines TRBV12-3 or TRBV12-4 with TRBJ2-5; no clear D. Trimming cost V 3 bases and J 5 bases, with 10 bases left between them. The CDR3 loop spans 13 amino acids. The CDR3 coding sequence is TGTGCCAGCAGTTTTATCACAGTGGAGACCCAGTACTTC. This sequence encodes CASSFITVETQYF.

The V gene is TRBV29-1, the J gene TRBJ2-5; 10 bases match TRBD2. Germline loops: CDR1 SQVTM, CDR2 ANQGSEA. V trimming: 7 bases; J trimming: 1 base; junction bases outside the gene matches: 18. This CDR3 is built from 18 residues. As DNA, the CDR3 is TGCAGCGCTCCCATAGCGGGGGGTGGGGGTATGTCCCAAGAGACCCAGTACTTC. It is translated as CSAPIAGGGGMSQETQYF.

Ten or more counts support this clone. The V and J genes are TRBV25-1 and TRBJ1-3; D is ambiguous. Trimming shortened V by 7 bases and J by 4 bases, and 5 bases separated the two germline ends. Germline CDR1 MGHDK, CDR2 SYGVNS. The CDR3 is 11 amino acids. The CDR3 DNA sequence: TGTGCCAGCACTTCCGGAAACACCATATATTTT. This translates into CASTSGNTIYF.

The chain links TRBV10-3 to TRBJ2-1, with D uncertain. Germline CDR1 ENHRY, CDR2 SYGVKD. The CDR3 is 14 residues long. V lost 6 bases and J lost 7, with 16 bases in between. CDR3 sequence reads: CAIRSGLTGNEQFF. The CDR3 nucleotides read TGTGCCATCAGGTCCGGGTTAACTGGGAATGAGCAGTTCTTC.

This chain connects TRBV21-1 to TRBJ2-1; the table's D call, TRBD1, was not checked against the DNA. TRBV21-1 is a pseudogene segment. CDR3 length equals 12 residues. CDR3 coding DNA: TGTGCCAGCAGCTCGCTGGCCAATGAGCAGTTCTTC. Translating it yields CASSSLANEQFF.

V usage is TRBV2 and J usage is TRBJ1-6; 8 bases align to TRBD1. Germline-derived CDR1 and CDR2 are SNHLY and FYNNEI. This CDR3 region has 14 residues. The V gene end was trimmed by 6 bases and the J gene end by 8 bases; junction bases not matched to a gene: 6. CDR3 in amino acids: CASRPDRGYSPLHF. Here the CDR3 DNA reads TGTGCCAGCAGACCAGACAGGGGTTATTCACCCCTCCACTTT.

In nucleotides, the CDR3 is TGTGCCACCAGTCGGGGACAGGGTTCAGATACGCAGTATTTT. Protein sequence: CATSRGQGSDTQYF. This sequence joins TRBV24-1 and TRBJ2-3; 9 nucleotides match TRBD1. The CDR3 is 14 amino acids. Germline V gene sequence: CDR1 KGHDR, CDR2 SFDVKD. Unmatched junction bases numbered 4, after V lost 6 bases and J lost 4 bases.

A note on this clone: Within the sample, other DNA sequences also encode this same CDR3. CDR3 sequence reads: CASSLGDTEAFF. Written as DNA, the CDR3 is TGTGCCAGCAGCTTAGGGGACACTGAAGCTTTCTTT. The chain links TRBV5-4 to TRBJ1-1, with a possible D match to TRBD1 (5 bases). Germline V gene data show CDR1 as SGHNT and CDR2 as YYREEE (reference sequence). The CDR3 is 12 amino acids. Trimming cost V 2 bases and J 3 bases, with 5 bases left between them. Together with reference TRBV5-4 and TRBJ1-1, the CDR3 gives the full variable domain: ETGVTQSPTHLIKTRGQQVTLRCSSQSGHNTVSWYQQALGQGPQFIFQYYREEENGRGNFPPRFSGLQFPNYSSELNVNALELDDSALYLCASSLGDTEAFFGQGTRLTVV.

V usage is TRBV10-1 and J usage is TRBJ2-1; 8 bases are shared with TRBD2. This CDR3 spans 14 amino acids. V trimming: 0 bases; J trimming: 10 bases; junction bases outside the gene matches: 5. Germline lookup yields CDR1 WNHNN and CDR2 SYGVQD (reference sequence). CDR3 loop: CASSESPGGGEQFF. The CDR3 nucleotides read TGCGCCAGCAGTGAGTCCCCGGGAGGGGGGGAGCAGTTCTTC.